These 27 T cell receptor beta chains were all obtained from the same sample, sequenced in a study of T cells in Graves' hyperthyroidism and ophthalmopathy. TCR beta CDR3 sequences were amplified from RNA transcripts. The HTBI set primed first-round TCR CDR3 RT-PCR. TCRdb re-analysed the multiplex PCR reads in MiXCR, keeping a single row per CDR3 protein. The sample comprises some 560,000 distinct CDR3 sequences, 15% to 18% of which are singletons, and 7.3% rests with the top ten. Sequencing used blood. Every receptor here comes from a woman aged 25 to 39 with Graves' hyperthyroidism.

The chain combines TRBV4-1 with TRBJ1-1, with a weak D call TRBD1 (5 bases). The CDR3 runs to 15 residues. Germline values: CDR1 MGHRA, CDR2 YSYEKL. Trimming took 3 bases from V and 0 from J, leaving 11 bases between them. For the CDR3, the DNA is TGCGCCAGCAGCCAGAGACAGACTTTGAACACTGAAGCTTTCTTT. Translating it yields CASSQRQTLNTEAFF.

The chain recombines TRBV7-3 with TRBJ2-1, with 8 bases aligning to TRBD2. Germline CDR1 reads SGHTA; CDR2 reads FQGTGA. The CDR3 spans 16 residues. The V gene end was trimmed by 5 bases and the J gene end by 5 bases; junction bases not matched to a gene: 11. This CDR3 reads CASSHGAGGRNNEQFF. Written as DNA, the CDR3 is TGTGCCAGCAGCCACGGGGCGGGAGGCAGAAACAATGAGCAGTTCTTC.

This clonotype turned up a few times. This chain links TRBV4-2 with TRBJ2-7, with D possibly being TRBD1 (5 bases). V was shortened by 1 base and J by 3 bases, with 10 bases between the two germline ends. Germline values: CDR1 LGHNA, CDR2 YNFKEQ. This CDR3 is 14 amino acids long. DNA of the CDR3: TGTGCCAGCAGCCAAGTAGGGGTTGGCTACGAGCAGTACTTC. This sequence encodes CASSQVGVGYEQYF.

This clonotype was seen only a few times. This chain connects TRBV24-1 to TRBJ2-1, with D possibly TRBD2 on 5 matching bases. Trimming stripped 8 bases from V and 12 bases from J, with 16 bases between. From germline, CDR1 is KGHDR and CDR2 SFDVKD. The CDR3 covers 12 residues. This chain's CDR3 is CATTEGVEGQFF. For the CDR3, the DNA is TGTGCCACCACCGAGGGAGTGGAAGGGCAGTTCTTC.

This clonotype appeared a few times. The gene calls are TRBV30 and TRBJ1-2; 7 bases are shared with TRBD1. V was pared by 2 bases and J by 8 bases, with 8 bases of the junction left unmatched. The CDR3 has 13 amino acids. CDR1 and CDR2 (germline): GTSNPN, SVGIG (reference sequence). CDR3 in amino acids: CAWSLGQSGGYTF. CDR3 DNA sequence: TGTGCCTGGAGTCTGGGACAGTCTGGGGGCTACACCTTC.

This clonotype was counted many times. V is TRBV5-5 and J is TRBJ1-6, with 10 bases aligning to TRBD1. After removal of 3 bases from V and 10 bases from J, the junction contained 7 bases not matched to a gene. The CDR3 extends over 15 amino acids. Germline V lookup: CDR1 SGHKS, CDR2 YYEKEE (reference sequence). CDR3 residues: CASSSTGTGESPLHF. In DNA, the CDR3 is TGTGCCAGCAGCTCAACCGGGACAGGGGAGTCACCCCTCCACTTT.

This clonotype showed up many times. The chain carries TRBV11-2 and TRBJ2-5; D is unresolved. The CDR3 is made up of 16 amino acids. The V end lost 5 bases, the J end lost 2 bases, and 18 bases lay between the germline ends. CDR1 is SGHAT, CDR2 FQNNGV, per germline. CDR3 DNA sequence: TGTGCCAGCAGCCTACCCTCATTGGATACACAAGAGACCCAGTACTTC. The encoded protein is CASSLPSLDTQETQYF.

There are a few counts of this clonotype. This chain connects TRBV7-3 to TRBJ2-1; D is tentatively TRBD1 or TRBD2 (7 bases each). The length of the CDR3 is 17 residues. Per the germline V gene, CDR1 is SGHTA and CDR2 is FQGTGA. V was trimmed by 3 bases and J by 2 bases, leaving 17 bases between them. CDR3 sequence reads: CASSFNGGTETYNEQFF. CDR3 nucleotide sequence: TGTGCCAGCAGCTTTAACGGGGGGACAGAAACCTACAATGAGCAGTTCTTC.

This chain links TRBV19 with TRBJ2-7; D is unresolved. The CDR3 runs 14 residues. Per the germline V gene, CDR1 is LNHDA and CDR2 is SQIVND (reference sequence). Trimming removed 1 base at V and 2 bases at J, with 9 bases between. CDR3 bases: TGTGCCAGTAGTATAGGTCCTAATGCCTACGAGCAGTACTTC. It is translated as CASSIGPNAYEQYF.

The table lists this clonotype with many counts. The V and J genes are TRBV27 and TRBJ2-3, with TRBD1 as a possible D gene (6 bases). Trimming left V 5 bases short and J 6 bases short, with 15 bases between. Per the germline V gene, CDR1 is MNHEY and CDR2 is SMNVEV (reference sequence). The CDR3 has 14 residues. For the CDR3, the DNA is TGTGCCAGCAGTAGATTGGGGGCGCCGGATACGCAGTATTTT. Its translation: CASSRLGAPDTQYF.

There are many counts of this clonotype. The chain has TRBV9 and TRBJ2-3; 8 positions agree with TRBD2. Germline-derived CDR1 and CDR2 are SGDLS and YYNGEE. The CDR3 runs 15 residues. Trimming took 4 bases from V and 5 from J; bases not matched to a gene: 9. CDR3 sequence: CASSYSAGEGDTQYF. The DNA for the CDR3 is TGTGCCAGCAGCTACTCAGCGGGAGAGGGAGATACGCAGTATTTT.

This clonotype appeared many times. DNA of the CDR3: TGTGCCAGCAGCCCGGGGGGGGGACCGTACAATGAGCAGTTCTTC. It is translated as CASSPGGGPYNEQFF. The chain is built from TRBV7-9 and TRBJ2-1; 8 positions match TRBD2. Germline loops: CDR1 SEHNR, CDR2 FQNEAQ (reference sequence). V lost 5 bases, J lost 4 bases, and 7 bases stayed unmatched. The CDR3 has 15 residues. The variable domain in full, completed from reference TRBV7-9 and TRBJ2-1, reads DTGVSQNPRHKITKRGQNVTFRCDPISEHNRLYWYRQTLGQGPEFLTYFQNEAQLEKSRLLSDRFSAERPKGSFSTLEIQRTEQGDSAMYLCASSPGGGPYNEQFFGPGTRLTVL.

In regard to this clonotype: Compared with germline, one end of the junction differs, possibly owing to a read error. The chain is built from TRBV5-1 and TRBJ2-7; D possibly matches TRBD1 or TRBD2 (5 bases each). Germline CDR1 SGHRS, CDR2 YFSETQ. This CDR3 contains 15 residues. The CDR3 region is CASSPGPDGSYGQYF. CDR3 bases: TGCGCCAGCAGCCCGGGACCAGACGGTTCCTACGGGCAGTACTTC.

This clonotype occurred many times. The chain recombines TRBV6-1 with TRBJ1-2; the D gene is possibly TRBD1 (6 bases). V gave up 4 bases and J gave up 8 bases, with 23 bases separating them. Per the germline V gene, CDR1 is MNHNS and CDR2 is SASEGT. The length of the CDR3 is 16 residues. CDR3: CASSGGRGALTGGYTF. CDR3 coding DNA: TGTGCCAGCAGTGGGGGACGGGGGGCCCTAACGGGAGGCTACACCTTC.

This clonotype was seen repeatedly, ten times or more. The gene calls are TRBV20-1 and TRBJ2-3, with D unresolved. Trimming left V 5 bases short and J 0 bases short, with 12 bases between. The CDR3 spans 14 residues. Germline V gene data show CDR1 as DFQATT and CDR2 as SNEGSKA (reference sequence). CDR3 nucleotides: TGCAGTGCTGGGGTGACTGGTAGCACAGATACGCAGTATTTT. This encodes CSAGVTGSTDTQYF.

This clonotype was counted only a few times. CDR3 amino acids: CASSIDAGTSRFGQFF. DNA of the CDR3: TGTGCCAGTAGTATAGACGCCGGGACTAGCAGGTTTGGGCAGTTCTTC. The chain has TRBV19 and TRBJ2-1; 9 bases line up with TRBD2. Germline CDR1 and CDR2: LNHDA and SQIVND (reference sequence). The CDR3 totals 16 residues. The junction had 12 bases not matched to a gene; V was cut back by 0 bases and J by 12 bases.

The rearrangement joins TRBV28 to TRBJ1-5; D gene unclear. V was trimmed by 10 bases and J by 4 bases, leaving 14 bases between them. Germline V CDR1 and CDR2: MDHEN, SYDVKM. The CDR3 is 13 amino acids. CDR3 in DNA: TGTGCCATCCCGGGTGTTGGGAATCAGCCCCAGCATTTT. It encodes CAIPGVGNQPQHF.

The CDR3 loop is CASSPWDRTTEAFF. In DNA, the CDR3 is TGTGCCAGCAGCCCTTGGGACAGGACCACTGAAGCTTTCTTT. This chain links TRBV11-2 with TRBJ1-1, with 8 bases identical to TRBD1. The CDR3 has 14 amino acids. Germline CDR1 reads SGHAT; CDR2 reads FQNNGV. With 5 bases clipped from V and 4 bases from J, the junction kept 6 bases outside the gene matches.

This clonotype was observed a few times. The chain joins TRBV5-1 to TRBJ1-6, with unresolved D. Germline V lookup: CDR1 SGHRS, CDR2 YFSETQ. The CDR3 contains 17 residues. The V and J ends lost 4 bases and 3 bases respectively, with 17 bases between them. CDR3 in DNA: TGCGCCAGCAGCCCCGATCTCGGCAGGAGCTATAATTCACCCCTCCACTTT. Its translation is CASSPDLGRSYNSPLHF.

This sequence joins TRBV29-1 and TRBJ2-6, with D possibly TRBD1 on 6 matching bases. Germline CDR1 reads SQVTM; CDR2 reads ANQGSEA. V lost 5 bases and J 1 base, leaving 21 bases between the germline ends. This CDR3 contains 18 residues. The CDR3 loop reads CSVRHRVRGTSGANVLTF. As DNA, the CDR3 is TGCAGCGTTAGACACCGGGTCAGGGGCACTTCTGGGGCCAACGTCCTGACTTTC.

The rearrangement links TRBV7-6 to TRBJ2-1, with TRBD1 as a possible D gene (6 bases). V lost 2 bases to trimming and J lost 9 bases, with 17 bases between them. The CDR3 runs to 15 residues. Germline CDR1 and CDR2: SGHVS and FNYEAQ. CDR3: CASSLQGRGEGEQFF. CDR3 DNA: TGTGCCAGCAGCTTACAAGGCAGGGGAGAGGGTGAGCAGTTCTTC.

This clonotype occurred a few times. The V gene is TRBV7-3, the J gene TRBJ2-1; D may correspond to TRBD1 or TRBD2 (5 bases each). This CDR3 is built from 14 residues. Germline CDR1 reads SGHTA; CDR2 reads FQGTGA. V was trimmed by 3 bases and J by 4 bases, leaving 10 bases between them. The CDR3 region is CASSFGTEYNEQFF. The CDR3, as DNA: TGTGCCAGCAGCTTCGGGACGGAATACAATGAGCAGTTCTTC.

The chain carries TRBV13 and TRBJ2-2; 10 bases fit TRBD1. In germline, CDR1 is PRHDT, CDR2 FYEKMQ (reference sequence). The trim removed 5 bases at V and 6 bases at J, leaving 9 bases unmatched. The CDR3 consists of 16 residues. The CDR3 loop is CASSPTGGPVSGELFF. CDR3 sequence (DNA): TGTGCCAGCAGCCCGACAGGGGGCCCCGTGTCCGGGGAGCTGTTTTTT.

The J gene is TRBJ1-2, the V gene TRBV6-2 or TRBV6-3, with 11 bases fitting TRBD1. This CDR3 has 16 residues. CDR1 MNHEY and CDR2 SVGEGT come from the germline V gene. V trimming: 0 bases; J trimming: 4 bases; junction bases outside the gene matches: 4. The CDR3 region has the DNA TGTGCCAGCAGTTACTCGATCGGGACAGGGGGCTATGGCTACACCTTC. Its protein is CASSYSIGTGGYGYTF.

The table lists this clonotype with a few counts. J is TRBJ1-1 and V is TRBV6-1; TRBD1 aligns across 9 bases. Losses at the gene ends were 8 bases for V and 3 bases for J; bases not matched to a gene: 7. Germline values: CDR1 MNHNS, CDR2 SASEGT. This CDR3 is built from 14 residues. The CDR3 region has the DNA TGTGCCAGCGAGCCCACAGGGGGCCACACTGAAGCTTTCTTT. Amino acid sequence: CASEPTGGHTEAFF.

This sequence joins TRBV6-1 and TRBJ2-1; no reliable D call. The CDR3 covers 16 residues. Germline V gene lookup returns CDR1 MNHNS and CDR2 SASEGT. V dropped 3 bases and J dropped 6 bases, with 18 bases sitting between them. The CDR3 protein is CASSDPQFVDFNEQFF. In DNA form, the CDR3 reads TGTGCCAGCAGTGACCCACAGTTCGTAGACTTCAATGAGCAGTTCTTC.

This clonotype was seen a handful of times. The chain is built from TRBV6-5 and TRBJ2-5; a possible D gene is TRBD2 (6 bases). V lost 0 bases to trimming and J lost 7 bases, with 15 bases between them. The CDR3 consists of 15 residues. Germline lookup yields CDR1 MNHEY and CDR2 SVGAGI. The CDR3 sequence is CASSYSGGDGGTQYF. The CDR3 coding sequence is TGTGCCAGCAGTTACTCCGGGGGAGATGGGGGGACCCAGTACTTC.